The source of this T cell receptor (beta chain) is a study of cytotoxic CD8 clonotypes in ibrutinib-treated CLL. Study conclusions and caveats: Stable or contracted on treatment, public clonotypes were also uncommon.

The germline gives CDR1 LNHNV, CDR2 YYDKDF (reference sequence). Trimming removed 5 bases from V and 5 bases from J; junction bases left unmatched: 8. This CDR3 is 16 amino acids long. This clone has only one observation. Its specificity is unknown. Investigators sought sequencing depths of between 1 in 200,000 and 1 in 1 million T cells. The repertoire was sequenced with immunoSEQ multiplex PCR; TCRdb's copy has only in-frame clones and lacks some. This repertoire shows around 150,000 clones, 81% found once; its top ten account for roughly 2%. This receptor was obtained from a human donor with chronic lymphocytic leukemia. The J gene is TRBJ2-3, the V gene TRBV15; TRBD1 agrees at 12 bases. The sample here was PBMCs, taken after 12 months of ibrutinib treatment. In nucleotides, the CDR3 is TGTGCCACCAGCGTAACCGGGACAGGGGGCAGAGATACGCAGTATTTT. This sequence encodes CATSVTGTGGRDTQYF.